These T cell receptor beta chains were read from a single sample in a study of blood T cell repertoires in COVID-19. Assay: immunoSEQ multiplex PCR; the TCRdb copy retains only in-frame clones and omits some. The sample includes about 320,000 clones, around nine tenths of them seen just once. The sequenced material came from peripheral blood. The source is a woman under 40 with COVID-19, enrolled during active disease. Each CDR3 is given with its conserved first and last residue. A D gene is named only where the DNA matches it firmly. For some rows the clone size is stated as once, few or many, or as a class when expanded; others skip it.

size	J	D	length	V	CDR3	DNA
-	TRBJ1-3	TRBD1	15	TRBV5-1	CASSYGQASGNTIYF	TGCGCCAGCAGCTACGGACAGGCCTCTGGAAACACCATATATTTT
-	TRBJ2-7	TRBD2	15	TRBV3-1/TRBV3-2	CASSQDPGTTYEQYF	TGTGCCAGCAGCCAAGATCCCGGGACTACCTACGAGCAGTACTTC
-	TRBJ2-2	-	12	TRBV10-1	CASSGGLGELFF	TGCGCCAGCAGTGGGGGGCTCGGGGAGCTGTTTTTT
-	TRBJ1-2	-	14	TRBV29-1	CSVFDQGLNYGYTF	TGCAGCGTTTTTGACCAGGGGCTTAACTATGGCTACACCTTC
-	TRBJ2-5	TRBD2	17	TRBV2	CASRKTSGGLRSETQYF	TGTGCCAGCAGGAAGACTAGCGGGGGGCTCCGTTCGGAGACCCAGTACTTC
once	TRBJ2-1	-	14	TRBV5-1	CASSLGQTYNEQFF	TGCGCCAGCAGCTTAGGACAGACCTACAATGAGCAGTTCTTC
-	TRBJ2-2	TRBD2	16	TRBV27	CASSLWRGDNTGELFF	TGTGCCAGCAGTTTATGGCGGGGGGATAACACCGGGGAGCTGTTTTTT
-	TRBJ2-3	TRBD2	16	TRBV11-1	CASSPRLAGATDTQYF	TGTGCCAGCAGCCCCCGACTAGCGGGGGCCACAGATACGCAGTATTTT
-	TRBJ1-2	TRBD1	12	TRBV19	CASSPGTGDPTF	TGTGCCAGTAGTCCTGGGACAGGGGATCCCACCTTC
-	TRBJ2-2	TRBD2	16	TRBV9	CASSVRLAGNTGELFF	TGTGCCAGCAGCGTACGGCTAGCGGGGAACACCGGGGAGCTGTTTTTT
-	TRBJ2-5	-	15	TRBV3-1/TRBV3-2	CASSQIGGNQETQYF	TGTGCCAGCAGCCAGATCGGGGGAAACCAAGAGACCCAGTACTTC
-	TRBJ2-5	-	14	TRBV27	CASSGGNSPETQYF	TGTGCCAGCAGTGGGGGGAACTCCCCAGAGACCCAGTACTTC
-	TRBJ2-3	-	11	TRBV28	CASSSRVAQYF	TGTGCCAGCAGTTCTAGAGTGGCGCAGTATTTT
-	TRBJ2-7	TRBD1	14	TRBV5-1	CASSAWTGGTEQYF	TGCGCCAGCAGCGCCTGGACAGGGGGGACCGAGCAGTACTTC
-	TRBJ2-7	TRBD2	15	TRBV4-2	CASRPRDYPTYEQYF	TGTGCCAGCAGACCCCGGGACTACCCAACCTACGAGCAGTACTTC
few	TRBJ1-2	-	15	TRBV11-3	CASSPSPQELYGYTF	TGTGCCAGCAGCCCCTCACCACAGGAGCTCTATGGCTACACCTTC
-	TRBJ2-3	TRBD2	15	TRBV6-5	CASSRLAGGPDTQYF	TGTGCCAGCAGTCGACTAGCGGGGGGACCAGATACGCAGTATTTT